Listed here are 11 T cell receptor beta chains from one sample, sequenced in a study of cytomegalovirus exposure and HLA in healthy donors. A multiplex PCR was run with 60 Vbeta primers and 13 Jbeta primers. Produced via immunoSEQ multiplex PCR; TCRdb's table is partial and in-frame only. This table has about 140,000 clones, 80% appearing once. Input material: PBMCs. Receptor source: a man aged 45 to 65 in good health and CMV-seronegative.

The chain combines TRBV12-5 with TRBJ2-1; a weak D match, TRBD1 (6 bases). Trimming shortened V by 6 bases and J by 0 bases, and 18 bases separated the two germline ends. The CDR3 has 17 amino acids. The germline gives CDR1 LGHNT, CDR2 FRNRAP. The CDR3 here is CASGRRQEISSYNEQFF. The CDR3 DNA is TGTGCTAGTGGCCGACGACAGGAGATAAGCTCCTACAATGAGCAGTTCTTC.

The chain carries TRBV19 and TRBJ1-5, with 7 nucleotides matching TRBD1. The CDR3 loop spans 15 amino acids. Per the germline V gene, CDR1 is LNHDA and CDR2 is SQIVND (reference sequence). J gave up 8 bases and V 4 bases, and 11 bases lay outside the gene matches. CDR3 in DNA: TGTGCCAGTAGTACCGAAGGGGGCCGAGGTGAGCCCCAGCATTTT. Encoded protein: CASSTEGGRGEPQHF.

This clone was seen just once. V usage is TRBV7-9 and J usage is TRBJ1-2, with a weak D call TRBD1 (5 bases). The ends were cut back, 1 base at V and 6 bases at J, with 6 bases in the middle. Per germline, CDR1 SEHNR and CDR2 FQNEAQ (reference sequence). The CDR3 has 12 amino acids. The CDR3 sequence: CASSLVGDGYTF. CDR3 bases: TGTGCCAGCAGCTTAGTAGGGGATGGCTACACCTTC.

V is TRBV28 and J is TRBJ1-4, with 8 bases fitting TRBD1. The CDR3 is 17 amino acids. Per the germline V gene, CDR1 is MDHEN and CDR2 is SYDVKM. Trimming at V came to 3 bases and at J to 7 bases, leaving 13 bases not matched to a gene. The CDR3 loop reads CASSLSRGLGSFEKLFF. The DNA of the CDR3 is TGTGCCAGCAGTTTGTCCAGGGGGCTTGGGAGTTTTGAAAAACTGTTTTTT.

J is TRBJ2-4 and V is TRBV19, with 8 bases identical to TRBD1. The CDR3 has 14 amino acids. V shed 4 bases, J shed 6 bases, and the junction held 5 bases outside the gene matches. Germline V CDR1 and CDR2: LNHDA, SQIVND (reference sequence). The CDR3 protein is CASSKGTGSNIQYF. The CDR3 DNA reads TGTGCCAGTAGTAAGGGGACAGGCTCAAACATTCAGTACTTC.

The chain uses TRBV7-9 and TRBJ1-1; the match to TRBD1 covers 7 bases. The V gene's germline CDR1 is SEHNR and CDR2 FQNEAQ (reference sequence). The CDR3 is 16 amino acids. Unmatched junction bases numbered 15, after V lost 0 bases and J lost 11 bases. The chain's CDR3 is CASSLAGVTPGTVAFF. As DNA, the CDR3 is TGTGCCAGCAGCTTAGCCGGTGTCACGCCCGGGACAGTGGCTTTCTTT.

About this clone itself: At one end, the junction sequence differs from germline, possibly due to a read error. The chain couples TRBV7-7 to TRBJ2-1; TRBD2 matches at 8 bases. Germline V lookup: CDR1 SSHAT, CDR2 FNYEAQ (reference sequence). The CDR3 length is 14 residues. The CDR3 bases are TGTGCTAGCAGCTTAAATAGCGGGATATATGAGCAGTTCTTC. It codes for CASSLNSGIYEQFF. Combining the CDR3 with reference TRBV7-7 and TRBJ2-1 gives the whole variable domain GAGVSQSPRYKVTKRGQDVTLRCDPISSHATLYWYQQALGQGPEFLTYFNYEAQPDKSGLPSDRFSAERPEGSISTLTIQRTEQRDSAMYRCASSLNSGIYEQFFGPGTRLTVL.

The chain recombines TRBV7-3 with TRBJ2-1; the match to TRBD2 covers 7 bases. Per germline, CDR1 SGHTA and CDR2 FQGTGA. With 6 bases clipped from V and 0 bases from J, the junction kept 5 bases outside the gene matches. The CDR3 consists of 15 residues. As DNA, the CDR3 is TGTGCCAGCAGTTTTAGCGGGTTCTCCTACAATGAGCAGTTCTTC. It yields the protein CASSFSGFSYNEQFF.

The chain links TRBV5-1 to TRBJ2-7, with 10 bases fitting TRBD1. Germline V gene sequence: CDR1 SGHRS, CDR2 YFSETQ. The CDR3 is made up of 16 amino acids. Germline trimming cut 0 bases from V and 5 bases from J; bases unmatched to any gene: 8. CDR3 coding DNA: TGCGCCAGCAGCTTGGGGGGGACAGGGGTAATCGACGAGCAGTACTTC. Its translation: CASSLGGTGVIDEQYF.

The V gene is TRBV25-1, the J gene TRBJ2-1, with a possible D match to TRBD2 (5 bases). V was trimmed by 8 bases and J by 9 bases, leaving 8 bases between them. The CDR3 contains 10 residues. Germline values: CDR1 MGHDK, CDR2 SYGVNS. In DNA form, the CDR3 reads TGTGCCAGCGTAAGCGGTGAGCAGTTCTTC. Protein product: CASVSGEQFF. The full variable domain, completed using reference TRBV25-1 and TRBJ2-1, is EADIYQTPRYLVIGTGKKITLECSQTMGHDKMYWYQQDPGMELHLIHYSYGVNSTEKGDLSSESTVSRIRTEHFPLTLESARPSHTSQYLCASVSGEQFFGPGTRLTVL.

The chain employs TRBV7-2 and TRBJ2-7, with TRBD2 matching 10 bases. The CDR3 runs to 17 residues. V lost 1 base, J lost 1 base, and 7 bases stayed unmatched. Germline CDR1 SGHTA, CDR2 FQGNSA. The CDR3 coding sequence is TGTGCCAGCAGCTTAGGTTTCAGGACTAGCGGATCCTACGAGCAGTACTTC. The encoded protein is CASSLGFRTSGSYEQYF.